This record looks at one TCR beta chain sequence and its context. TCRdb reanalysed the reads using MiXCR and keeps one entry per CDR3 protein. The sample shows 300,000 to 450,000 distinct CDR3 sequences, 15% to 20% of them seen only once. This record comes from a study of T cell repertoires in cytomegalovirus infection. V lost 3 bases and J 7 bases, leaving 7 bases between the germline ends. The CDR3 runs 11 residues. The germline CDR1 and CDR2 sequences are DFQATT and SNEGSKA (reference sequence). This TCR was recovered from a human donor in good health (CMV status not recorded). Some clones in this sample may be carry-over from other donors' samples. The rearrangement links TRBV20-1 to TRBJ2-1; no reliable D call. The sequenced sample was PBMCs. The CDR3 region is CSASLGNEQFF. In nucleotides, the CDR3 is TGCAGTGCTAGTCTGGGAAATGAGCAGTTCTTC.